This T cell receptor beta chain originates from a study of cytomegalovirus exposure and HLA in healthy donors. The CDR3 is 15 amino acids. Germline-derived CDR1 and CDR2 are MDHEN and SYDVKM. Trimming pared 6 bases from V and 5 bases from J, leaving 20 bases between. Primers included in the PCR were 60 Vbeta and 13 Jbeta primers. Produced via immunoSEQ multiplex PCR; TCRdb's table is partial and in-frame only. The repertoire includes over 80,000 clones, roughly 74% of them detected once, and roughly 3.2% sits in the top ten. The sequenced sample was PBMCs. The receptor's source is a female donor in good health and CMV-seropositive. The V and J genes are TRBV28 and TRBJ2-7; D is possibly TRBD2 (6 bases). In DNA form, the CDR3 reads TGTGCCAGCAGAGGAGGGAGGATGGATCGGAACGAGCAGTACTTC. Its translation is CASRGGRMDRNEQYF.